The 7 T cell receptor beta chains given below trace back to one sample, sequenced in a study of preoperative IRX-2 immunotherapy in early breast cancer. Stated treatment: preoperative locoregional IRX-2 cytokine immunotherapy. The table came from immunoSEQ multiplex PCR; TCRdb's copy has only in-frame clones and leaves some out. The sample lists roughly 42,000 clones; approximately 75% were seen once. The specimen comprised tumor tissue, sampled after IRX-2 immunotherapy. These receptors were obtained from a human donor with breast cancer.

This chain connects TRBV11-3 to TRBJ2-1, with 8 bases identical to TRBD1. With 3 bases clipped from V and 7 bases from J, the junction kept 11 bases outside the gene matches. The CDR3 is made up of 16 amino acids. CDR1 SGHNT and CDR2 YENEEA come from the germline V gene. Here the CDR3 DNA reads TGTGCCAGCAGCTTGGAAGGGACAGGAGTAAAAAATGAGCAGTTCTTC. Its protein is CASSLEGTGVKNEQFF.

The chain links TRBV11-3 to TRBJ2-5; perhaps D is TRBD1 or TRBD2 (5 bases each). The CDR3 spans 16 residues. The germline gives CDR1 SGHNT, CDR2 YENEEA. V was shortened by 3 bases and J by 4 bases, with 18 bases between the two germline ends. CDR3 nucleotide sequence: TGTGCCAGCAGCTTTATATTGGCTAGTGGGACAGAGACCCAGTACTTC. It encodes CASSFILASGTETQYF. Filled out from reference TRBV11-3 and TRBJ2-5, the complete variable domain reads EAGVVQSPRYKIIEKKQPVAFWCNPISGHNTLYWYLQNLGQGPELLIRYENEEAVDDSQLPKDRFSAERLKGVDSTLKIQPAELGDSAVYLCASSFILASGTETQYFGPGTRLLVL.

This chain joins TRBV6-8 and TRBJ1-2; TRBD1 matches 10 bases. The germline V gene has CDR1 MNHGY and CDR2 SAAAGT. The CDR3 is 13 residues long. With 5 bases clipped from V and 6 bases from J, the junction kept 3 bases outside the gene matches. The CDR3 sequence: CASSHGTGDGYTF. CDR3 nucleotide sequence: TGTGCCAGCAGTCACGGGACAGGGGATGGCTACACCTTC.

In this sample, this clone turned up many times. The CDR3 DNA follows: TGTGCCAGCAGCCAAGGGACAGGGGAGTGGAATGAGCAGTTCTTC. This translates into CASSQGTGEWNEQFF. V is TRBV11-3 and J is TRBJ2-1; the match to TRBD1 covers 10 bases. V was clipped by 5 bases and J by 7 bases; unmatched bases: 8. The germline V gene encodes CDR1 SGHNT and CDR2 YENEEA. This CDR3 has 15 residues.

The chain employs TRBV18 and TRBJ2-7; D call uncertain. Between the trimmed V and J ends, which lost 1 base and 6 bases, there was a span of 10 bases. CDR1 and CDR2 from the germline V gene are KGHSH and LQKENI. This CDR3 has 13 amino acids. The CDR3 DNA is TGTGCCAGCTCACCACTGGAACATACCGAGCAGTACTTC. It specifies CASSPLEHTEQYF.

The chain is built from TRBV10-1 and TRBJ2-3; D not resolved. CDR3 length: 12 residues. The germline gives CDR1 WNHNN, CDR2 SYGVQD (reference sequence). Trimming removed 8 bases from V and 0 bases from J, with 6 bases in between. The CDR3 nucleotides read TGCGCCAGCGGCAGAAGCACAGATACGCAGTATTTT. Encoded protein: CASGRSTDTQYF.

V and J are TRBV6-1 and TRBJ1-2; D not resolved. The ends were cut back, 0 bases at V and 7 bases at J, with 9 bases in the middle. Germline CDR1 and CDR2: MNHNS and SASEGT. CDR3 length: 13 amino acids. The DNA of the CDR3 is TGTGCCAGCAGTGAAGCGTTCGGGATTGGCTACACCTTC. This translates into CASSEAFGIGYTF.